The 15 T cell receptor beta chains below all came from one sample that was sequenced in a study of prognosis after radiotherapy for stage I lung cancer. Researchers used two-round multiplex PCR to amplify TCR beta CDR3 starting from genomic DNA. It was primers specific to each TRBV and TRBJ gene that first-round PCR used. MiXCR, run by TCRdb on the multiplex PCR reads, gives a single entry per CDR3 protein. The sample shows about 14,000 distinct CDR3 sequences, 25% to 30% of them seen only once. The sample was PBMCs, taken before or after stereotactic body radiation therapy (not recorded which). These TCRs come from a donor over 45 with non-small cell lung cancer.

The chain is built from TRBV2 and TRBJ1-2, with TRBD1 matching 8 bases. The germline V gene has CDR1 SNHLY and CDR2 FYNNEI. V trimming: 4 bases; J trimming: 0 bases; junction bases outside the gene matches: 7. CDR3 size: 16 residues. The CDR3 nucleotides read TGTGCCAGCAGTGCCCCCGGGACAGGTGCTAACTATGGCTACACCTTC. Amino acids: CASSAPGTGANYGYTF.

To note about this clonotype: The likely explanation is a read error, given a far larger clone one base away. The V call is TRBV6-8, the J call TRBJ2-5; 10 nucleotides match TRBD2. Looked up from germline, CDR1 is MNHGY and CDR2 is SAAAGT. The CDR3 totals 16 residues. The chain's CDR3 is CASSYGAGGPEDTQYF. Here the CDR3 DNA reads TGTGCCAGCAGTTACGGAGCGGGGGGGCCTGAAGATACCCAGTACTTC.

The chain links TRBV6-2 or TRBV6-3 to TRBJ1-5; 8 bases agree with TRBD1. Germline V gene lookup returns CDR1 MNHEY and CDR2 SVGEGT. V dropped 7 bases and J dropped 7; count of bases not matched to a gene: 6. The CDR3 contains 13 residues. The chain's CDR3 is CASKRDRGQPQHF. The DNA for the CDR3 is TGTGCCAGCAAACGTGACAGGGGCCAGCCCCAGCATTTT.

There are many counts of this clonotype. The V call is TRBV29-1, the J call TRBJ2-1, with D possibly TRBD1 on 5 matching bases. Trimming stripped 5 bases from V and 0 bases from J, with 11 bases between. Germline V lookup: CDR1 SQVTM, CDR2 ANQGSEA. The CDR3 extends over 14 amino acids. In DNA, the CDR3 is TGCAGCGTTAGGGGCGAGAGCTCCTACAATGAGCAGTTCTTC. Protein sequence: CSVRGESSYNEQFF.

This clonotype ranks as medium-sized (0.01 to 0.1%). The CDR3 sequence is CASTDRQGPSYEQYF. The DNA for the CDR3 is TGTGCCAGCACCGACAGACAGGGACCGTCCTACGAGCAGTACTTC. The V gene is TRBV28, the J gene TRBJ2-7, with 7 bases fitting TRBD1. Germline values: CDR1 MDHEN, CDR2 SYDVKM. The CDR3 covers 15 residues. The V gene end was trimmed by 7 bases and the J gene end by 1 base; junction bases not matched to a gene: 10.

This clonotype was seen many times. The rearrangement links TRBV5-6 to TRBJ1-6, with unresolved D. Trimming took 0 bases from V and 7 from J, leaving 11 bases between them. Looked up from germline, CDR1 is SGHDT and CDR2 is YYEEEE. The CDR3 extends over 15 amino acids. For the CDR3, the DNA is TGTGCCAGCAGCTTGGACCCGGGTTGGAATTCACCCCTCCACTTT. Its protein product is CASSLDPGWNSPLHF.

To note about this clonotype: A much bigger clone sits one base away, suggesting this may be a read error. This chain joins TRBV4-1 and TRBJ2-3, with 9 bases lining up with TRBD2. Trimming removed 0 bases from V and 4 bases from J; junction bases left unmatched: 14. The CDR3 runs 19 residues. Germline-derived CDR1 and CDR2 are MGHRA and YSYEKL. CDR3 coding DNA: TGCGCCAGCAGCCAAGAAAGGGGGGCTAGCGGGGCGGCCGCAGATACGCAGTATTTT. This encodes CASSQERGASGAAADTQYF.

This clonotype was observed at least ten times. V and J are TRBV6-5 and TRBJ1-1; tentatively, D is TRBD1 (5 bases). V was shortened by 2 bases and J by 1 base, with 8 bases between the two germline ends. The length of the CDR3 is 14 residues. From germline, CDR1 is MNHEY and CDR2 SVGAGI. The CDR3 is CASSYHRTNTEAFF. As DNA, the CDR3 is TGTGCCAGCAGTTACCACAGGACGAACACTGAAGCTTTCTTT.

Relative to its sample, this clonotype is medium-sized. This sequence joins TRBV5-1 and TRBJ1-6, with 7 bases that match TRBD1. Germline V gene sequence: CDR1 SGHRS, CDR2 YFSETQ. V gave up 3 bases and J gave up 7 bases; unmatched junction bases: 4. The CDR3 extends over 14 amino acids. CDR3 bases: TGCGCCAGCAGCTCCGGGACAGTCAATTCACCCCTCCACTTT. This sequence encodes CASSSGTVNSPLHF. Full variable domain (missing parts from reference TRBV5-1 and TRBJ1-6): KAGVTQTPRYLIKTRGQQVTLSCSPISGHRSVSWYQQTPGQGLQFLFEYFSETQRNKGNFPGRFSGRQFSNSRSEMNVSTLELGDSALYLCASSSGTVNSPLHFGNGTRLTVT.

This clonotype came up many times. The chain recombines TRBV4-1 with TRBJ2-7; D is perhaps TRBD2 (5 bases). Germline loops: CDR1 MGHRA, CDR2 YSYEKL. V was cut by 3 bases and J by 2 bases, with 8 bases left in between. The CDR3 sequence is 13 residues long. CDR3 bases: TGCGCCAGCAGCCAGGGAGTAACCTACGAGCAGTACTTC. This translates into CASSQGVTYEQYF.

As regards this clonotype: One base separates it from a far larger clone, so it is likely a read error. The chain links TRBV6-4 to TRBJ2-1; 9 nucleotides line up with TRBD1. The CDR3 spans 15 residues. V dropped 7 bases and J dropped 6; count of bases not matched to a gene: 10. Germline-derived CDR1 and CDR2 are MRHNA and SNTAGT. The CDR3 spells CASIGTGCAGNEQFF. In DNA form, the CDR3 reads TGTGCCAGCATCGGGACAGGGTGCGCTGGCAATGAGCAGTTCTTC.

This clonotype appeared many times. The chain combines TRBV19 with TRBJ1-1; weak D call: TRBD1 (6 bases). Germline V gene sequence: CDR1 LNHDA, CDR2 SQIVND (reference sequence). This CDR3 contains 16 residues. Deletions cut 0 bases from V and 1 base from J, with 12 bases between. CDR3 nucleotide sequence: TGTGCCAGTAGTATAGATCGAACAGGGAAGAACACTGAAGCTTTCTTT. This gives the protein CASSIDRTGKNTEAFF.

By frequency in the sample, this clonotype is medium-sized. J is TRBJ2-1 and V is TRBV19; possibly TRBD2 for D (5 bases). The V gene lost 3 bases and the J gene lost 8 bases, with 14 bases spanning the gap. The CDR3 extends over 14 amino acids. Germline V gives CDR1 LNHDA, CDR2 SQIVND (reference sequence). DNA for the CDR3: TGTGCCAGTAGTATTCATCTGCGGGCGGATGAGCAGTTCTTC. This encodes CASSIHLRADEQFF.

Note on this clonotype: Given a far larger clone just one base away, this is likely a sequencing read error. The chain joins TRBV11-2 to TRBJ2-6; 8 nucleotides line up with TRBD1. The CDR3 spans 16 residues. CDR1 and CDR2 (germline): SGHAT, FQNNGV. V lost 0 bases and J lost 14; bases outside the gene matches: 12. The CDR3 region is CASSLEWTGPLKFLTF. The CDR3 bases are TGTGCCAGCAGCTTAGAATGGACAGGGCCTTTGAAGTTCCTGACTTTC.

Of note for this clonotype: The junction departs from the called germline gene at one end, perhaps through a read error. The chain links TRBV6-1 to TRBJ1-5; D is possibly TRBD1 (5 bases). The CDR3 is 17 residues long. The V gene's germline CDR1 is MNHNS and CDR2 SASEGT. In DNA form, the CDR3 reads TGTGCCACCAGGAGGCGCTTAGACAGCGTTAGCAATCAGGCCCAGCATTTT. Protein: CATRRRLDSVSNQAQHF.